These T cell receptor beta chains were read from a single sample in a study of blood T cells in healthy people across ages. Each CDR3 protein gets one entry after TCRdb re-called the 5' RACE reads with MiXCR. This sample has hundreds of thousands of distinct CDR3 sequences; around 26% occur once, and the top ten carry 17%. Specimen: blood. The receptors were gathered from a woman older than 75 in good health. Each CDR3 is given without its conserved first and last residue. The D gene is left open where the match is weak.

D	J	V	CDR3
-	TRBJ1-1	TRBV3-1	ASSQKRNTEAF
-	TRBJ1-1	TRBV5-1	ASSSLMGNTEAF
TRBD2	TRBJ2-3	TRBV29-1	SAGLAGASTDTQY
-	TRBJ1-2	TRBV4-1	ASSQPGYGYT
TRBD1	TRBJ2-3	TRBV24-1	ATSDPRTGDLPTDTQY
-	TRBJ2-3	TRBV20-1	SAKMPGTDTQY
-	TRBJ1-6	TRBV3-1	ASSASWSNSPLH
-	TRBJ1-5	TRBV2	ASGGGGHRPQH
TRBD1	TRBJ2-3	TRBV7-9	ASTPDRGREDTQY
TRBD2	TRBJ2-3	TRBV7-2	ASSPGGSGGTDTQY
TRBD1	TRBJ2-1	TRBV7-9	ASSLPPGTGQNEQF
-	TRBJ2-3	TRBV24-1	ATSDSTRVVGTDTQY
-	TRBJ2-3	TRBV27	ASSLSIPTAYTDTQY
-	TRBJ1-5	TRBV12-3/TRBV12-4	ASSPILWPQH
TRBD2	TRBJ2-1	TRBV9	ASSVGSGGGENEQF
-	TRBJ1-2	TRBV12-3/TRBV12-4	ASTVYGTRDGYT
-	TRBJ1-6	TRBV6-2/TRBV6-3	ASSYSIGPRAPLH
TRBD1	TRBJ1-1	TRBV30	AWNYRGNTEAF
-	TRBJ2-3	TRBV11-3	ASSLTTESTDTQY
-	TRBJ2-2	TRBV11-2	ASSPQVYGELF
TRBD1	TRBJ2-1	TRBV18	ASSRPGQYYNEQF
-	TRBJ1-5	TRBV7-9	ASSSGTASKPQH
-	TRBJ2-1	TRBV12-3/TRBV12-4	ASSPAKEQF
TRBD1	TRBJ1-6	TRBV9	ASSDRQGVNSPLH
-	TRBJ2-2	TRBV7-2	ASSLAAAPGELF
-	TRBJ2-7	TRBV7-2	ATSRDGSSYEQY
TRBD1	TRBJ2-2	TRBV28	ASATGGRTGELF
TRBD2	TRBJ2-1	TRBV5-1	ASSRTSSMSSYNEQF
TRBD1	TRBJ2-7	TRBV2	ATGQSSYEQY
-	TRBJ2-5	TRBV10-3	AISESETQY
-	TRBJ2-5	TRBV30	AWSVPGAETQY
TRBD2	TRBJ2-1	TRBV7-2	ASSLDLAGRKF
-	TRBJ2-6	TRBV6-2/TRBV6-3	ASSWFSGANVLT
-	TRBJ1-2	TRBV12-3/TRBV12-4	ASNIGQGNQGYT
-	TRBJ1-4	TRBV20-1	SARDLVTNEKLF
-	TRBJ2-2	TRBV6-5	ASSYSGRAGELF
TRBD1	TRBJ1-1	TRBV6-4	ASSDSGGLKAF
-	TRBJ1-5	TRBV6-2/TRBV6-3	ASSPTLYLGVFSNQPQH
-	TRBJ2-1	TRBV24-1	ATSDMSDNWNYNEQF
TRBD1	TRBJ1-6	TRBV11-2	ASSLDRTGLNSPLH